Following are 14 T cell receptor beta chains from one sample sequenced in a study of shared clonotypes between healthy human individuals. CD45RO-negative, CCR7-positively selected cells formed the naive CD8 fraction, excluding terminally differentiated effector memory CD45RA+ cells. The assay was immunoSEQ multiplex PCR, and TCRdb's table has in-frame clones only and misses some. The sample shows 1.5 million to 2.5 million clones, around 96% of them seen only once. The material sequenced was naive CD8+ T cells sorted from blood. The receptor set was obtained from a man between 18 and 29 years old in good health.

V usage is TRBV6-5 and J usage is TRBJ1-6; D might be TRBD1 (5 bases). The germline V gene encodes CDR1 MNHEY and CDR2 SVGAGI. The CDR3 loop spans 15 amino acids. The germline V and J ends were trimmed by 3 bases and 3 bases, with 9 bases remaining between them. Here the CDR3 reads CASSYGANYNSPLHF. CDR3 nucleotide sequence: TGTGCCAGCAGTTATGGGGCCAACTATAATTCACCCCTCCACTTT.

As regards this clone: This CDR3 is also generated by other DNA sequences in the sample. V is TRBV9 and J is TRBJ2-7; D may correspond to TRBD1 or TRBD2 (6 bases each). The V and J ends lost 3 bases and 2 bases respectively, with 12 bases between them. The CDR3 consists of 14 residues. Germline CDR1 SGDLS, CDR2 YYNGEE. In DNA form, the CDR3 reads TGTGCCAGCAGCGCCGAGGGGGGCCCCTACGAGCAGTACTTC. This sequence encodes CASSAEGGPYEQYF. Full variable domain (missing parts from reference TRBV9 and TRBJ2-7): DSGVTQTPKHLITATGQRVTLRCSPRSGDLSVYWYQQSLDQGLQFLIQYYNGEERAKGNILERFSAQQFPDLHSELNLSSLELGDSALYFCASSAEGGPYEQYFGPGTRLTVT.

The rearrangement uses TRBV5-4 and TRBJ2-7; TRBD1 aligns across 8 bases. This CDR3 has 14 residues. CDR1 and CDR2 from the germline V gene are SGHNT and YYREEE (reference sequence). J was trimmed by 3 bases and V by 0 bases; bases with no gene match: 2. The CDR3 is CASSLADRGYEQYF. CDR3 nucleotide sequence: TGTGCCAGCAGCTTGGCCGACAGGGGCTACGAGCAGTACTTC.

The CDR3: CASSQDPFWEKLFF. In DNA, the CDR3 is TGCGCCAGCAGCCAAGATCCTTTTTGGGAAAAACTGTTTTTT. This chain joins TRBV4-1 and TRBJ1-4; D call uncertain. This CDR3 contains 14 residues. In germline, CDR1 is MGHRA, CDR2 YSYEKL. V was shortened by 0 bases and J by 8 bases, with 10 bases between the two germline ends.

The chain joins TRBV6-1 to TRBJ1-6; D is uncertain. CDR3 length: 15 residues. Germline assignment: CDR1 MNHNS and CDR2 SASEGT. V gave up 3 bases and J gave up 0 bases, with 6 bases separating them. The CDR3: CASSDKSSYNSPLHF. The CDR3 DNA is TGTGCCAGCAGTGATAAAAGCTCCTATAATTCACCCCTCCACTTT.

The rearrangement uses TRBV7-3 and TRBJ2-2, with D hard to call. The CDR3 is 14 amino acids. Germline assignment: CDR1 SGHTA and CDR2 FQGTGA. V was trimmed by 6 bases and J by 4 bases, leaving 12 bases between them. The CDR3 spells CASRGMPGTGELFF. The CDR3 region has the DNA TGTGCCAGCAGAGGTATGCCGGGCACCGGGGAGCTGTTTTTT.

As concerns this clone: This CDR3 is also generated by other DNA sequences in the sample. This sequence joins TRBV7-9 and TRBJ2-7; 11 bases agree with TRBD1. After removal of 5 bases from V and 4 bases from J, the junction contained 4 bases not matched to a gene. Germline CDR1 and CDR2: SEHNR and FQNEAQ (reference sequence). There are 14 residues in the CDR3. The CDR3 protein is CASSLGQGAYEQYF. CDR3 in DNA: TGTGCCAGCAGCCTAGGACAGGGGGCATACGAGCAGTACTTC.

This clone has just one count. The V and J genes are TRBV5-1 and TRBJ2-3; 7 positions agree with TRBD1. Germline CDR1 SGHRS, CDR2 YFSETQ. The V segment lost 8 bases and the J segment 0 bases; nucleotides outside the gene matches: 12. There are 16 residues in the CDR3. In DNA, the CDR3 is TGCGCCAGTCACGAGACACAGGGGTTTAGCACAGATACGCAGTATTTT. It translates to CASHETQGFSTDTQYF.

The chain carries TRBV5-4 and TRBJ1-6; D is unclear. Germline CDR1 SGHNT, CDR2 YYREEE (reference sequence). The CDR3 has 17 amino acids. V lost 1 base, J lost 9 bases, and 20 bases lay in between. The CDR3 sequence: CASSLKVARGGSSPLHF. The CDR3 coding sequence is TGTGCCAGCAGCTTGAAGGTTGCCAGAGGAGGGAGTTCACCCCTCCACTTT.

This sequence joins TRBV10-2 and TRBJ2-5; 10 bases agree with TRBD2. This CDR3 has 14 amino acids. Germline V CDR1 and CDR2: WSHSY, SAAADI. The J segment lost 5 bases and the V segment lost 5 bases, leaving 5 bases of the junction unmatched. CDR3 sequence (DNA): TGCGCCAGCAGTTCTAGCGGGAGCGGGGAGACCCAGTACTTC. It specifies CASSSSGSGETQYF.

Comment on this clone: Other DNA sequences in the same sample also yield this CDR3. This chain's CDR3 is CASSVGGGTYEQYF. The CDR3 nucleotides are TGTGCCAGCAGCGTAGGGGGGGGAACCTACGAGCAGTACTTC. The chain uses TRBV9 and TRBJ2-7; TRBD2 matches at 7 bases. In germline, CDR1 is SGDLS, CDR2 YYNGEE. The CDR3 sequence is 14 residues long. Germline trimming cut 0 bases from V and 2 bases from J; bases unmatched to any gene: 2.

This chain links TRBV10-3 with TRBJ1-2; D unclear. The CDR3 length is 12 residues. CDR1 ENHRY and CDR2 SYGVKD come from the germline V gene. Trimming removed 6 bases from V and 8 bases from J, with 13 bases in between. The CDR3 sequence: CAISLDLQGYTF. In DNA, the CDR3 is TGTGCCATCAGCCTTGACTTACAAGGCTACACCTTC.

V gene TRBV9 combines with J gene TRBJ2-2; D not certain. Between the trimmed V and J ends, which lost 4 bases and 4 bases, there was a span of 14 bases. This CDR3 spans 15 amino acids. CDR1 is SGDLS, CDR2 YYNGEE, per germline. The CDR3 loop is CASSPTGLGTGELFF. The DNA of the CDR3 is TGTGCCAGCAGCCCGACCGGGCTAGGCACCGGGGAGCTGTTTTTT.

The chain is built from TRBV11-2 and TRBJ2-2, with D unclear. Germline values: CDR1 SGHAT, CDR2 FQNNGV. Trimming cost V 5 bases and J 10 bases, with 11 bases left between them. There are 12 residues in the CDR3. The CDR3, as DNA: TGTGCCAGCAGCCTGGGTTCCGCGGAGCTGTTTTTT. It translates to CASSLGSAELFF.